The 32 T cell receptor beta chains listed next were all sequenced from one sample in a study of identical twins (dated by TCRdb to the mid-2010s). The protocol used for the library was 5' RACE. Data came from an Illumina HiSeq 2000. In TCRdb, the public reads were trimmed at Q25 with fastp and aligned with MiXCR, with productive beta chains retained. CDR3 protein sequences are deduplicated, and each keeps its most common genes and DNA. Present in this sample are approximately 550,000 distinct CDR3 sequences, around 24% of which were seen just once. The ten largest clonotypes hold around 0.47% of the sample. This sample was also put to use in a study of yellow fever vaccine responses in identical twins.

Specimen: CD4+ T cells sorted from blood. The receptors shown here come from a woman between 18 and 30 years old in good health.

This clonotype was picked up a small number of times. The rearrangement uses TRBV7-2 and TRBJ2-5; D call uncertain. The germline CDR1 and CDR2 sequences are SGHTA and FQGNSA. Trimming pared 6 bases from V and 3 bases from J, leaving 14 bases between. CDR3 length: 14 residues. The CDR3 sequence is CASSFGYPEETQYF. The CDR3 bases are TGTGCCAGCAGTTTCGGCTATCCGGAAGAGACCCAGTACTTC.

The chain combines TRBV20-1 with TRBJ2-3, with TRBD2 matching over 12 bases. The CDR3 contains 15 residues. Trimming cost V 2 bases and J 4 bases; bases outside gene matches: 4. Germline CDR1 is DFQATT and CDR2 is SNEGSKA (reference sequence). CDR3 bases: TGCAGTGCTAGATTGACTAGCGGGAGTTCAGATACGCAGTATTTT. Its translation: CSARLTSGSSDTQYF.

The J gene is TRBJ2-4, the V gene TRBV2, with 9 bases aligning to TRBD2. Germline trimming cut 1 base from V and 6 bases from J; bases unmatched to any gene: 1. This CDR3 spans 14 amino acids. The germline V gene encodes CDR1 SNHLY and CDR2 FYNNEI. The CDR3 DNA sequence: TGTGCCAGCAGTGAAGGCGGGAGGGGAAACATTCAGTACTTC. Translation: CASSEGGRGNIQYF.

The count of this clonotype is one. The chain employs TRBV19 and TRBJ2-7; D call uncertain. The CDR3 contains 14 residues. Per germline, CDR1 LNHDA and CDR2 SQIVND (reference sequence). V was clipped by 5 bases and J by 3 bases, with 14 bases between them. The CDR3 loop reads CASSLGTRYYEQYF. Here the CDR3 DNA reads TGTGCCAGTAGTCTAGGTACTCGATACTACGAGCAGTACTTC.

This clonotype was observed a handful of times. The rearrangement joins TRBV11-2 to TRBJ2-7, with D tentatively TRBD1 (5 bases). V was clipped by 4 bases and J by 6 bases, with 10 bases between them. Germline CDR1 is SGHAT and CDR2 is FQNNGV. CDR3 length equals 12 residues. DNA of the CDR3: TGTGCCAGCAGCTCTTCAGGGCCCGAGCAGTACTTC. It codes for CASSSSGPEQYF.

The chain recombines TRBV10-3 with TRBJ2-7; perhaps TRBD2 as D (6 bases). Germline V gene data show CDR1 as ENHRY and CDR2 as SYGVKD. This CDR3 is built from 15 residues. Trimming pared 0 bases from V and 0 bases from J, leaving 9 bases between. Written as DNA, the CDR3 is TGTGCCATCAGTGAGTCCGCTAGCGCCTCCTACGAGCAGTACTTC. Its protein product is CAISESASASYEQYF.

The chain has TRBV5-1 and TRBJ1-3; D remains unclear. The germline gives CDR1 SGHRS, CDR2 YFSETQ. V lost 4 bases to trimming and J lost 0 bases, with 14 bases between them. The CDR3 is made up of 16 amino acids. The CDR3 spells CASSEGSSFSGNTIYF. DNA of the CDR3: TGCGCCAGCAGCGAAGGATCCTCCTTCTCTGGAAACACCATATATTTT. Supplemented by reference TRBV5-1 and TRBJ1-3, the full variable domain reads KAGVTQTPRYLIKTRGQQVTLSCSPISGHRSVSWYQQTPGQGLQFLFEYFSETQRNKGNFPGRFSGRQFSNSRSEMNVSTLELGDSALYLCASSEGSSFSGNTIYFGEGSWLTVV.

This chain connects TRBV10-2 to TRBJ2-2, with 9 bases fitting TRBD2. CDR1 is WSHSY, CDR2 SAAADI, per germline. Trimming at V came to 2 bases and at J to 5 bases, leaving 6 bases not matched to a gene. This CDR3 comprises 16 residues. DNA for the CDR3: TGCGCCAGCAGTGAGGGGCGGGAGGGCCGGACCGGGGAGCTGTTTTTT. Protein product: CASSEGREGRTGELFF.

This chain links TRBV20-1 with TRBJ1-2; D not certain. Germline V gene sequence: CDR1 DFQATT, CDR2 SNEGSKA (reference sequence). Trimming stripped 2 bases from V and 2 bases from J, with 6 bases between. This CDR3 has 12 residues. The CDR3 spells CSARSPNYGYTF. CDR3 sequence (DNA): TGCAGTGCTAGAAGTCCCAACTATGGCTACACCTTC.

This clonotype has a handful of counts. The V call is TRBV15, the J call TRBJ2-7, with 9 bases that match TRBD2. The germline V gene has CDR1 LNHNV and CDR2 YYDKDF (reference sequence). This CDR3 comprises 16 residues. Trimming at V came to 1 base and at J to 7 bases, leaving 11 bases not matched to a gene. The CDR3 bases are TGTGCCACCAGCAGAGTTTTCGAAGCGGGAGGACGGGAGCAGTACTTC. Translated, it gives CATSRVFEAGGREQYF.

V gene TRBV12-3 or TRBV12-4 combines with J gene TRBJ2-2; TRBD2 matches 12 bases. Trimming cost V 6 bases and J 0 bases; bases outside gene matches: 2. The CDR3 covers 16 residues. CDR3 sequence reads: CASSLAGGANTGELFF. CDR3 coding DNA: TGTGCCAGCAGCCTAGCGGGGGGGGCGAACACCGGGGAGCTGTTTTTT.

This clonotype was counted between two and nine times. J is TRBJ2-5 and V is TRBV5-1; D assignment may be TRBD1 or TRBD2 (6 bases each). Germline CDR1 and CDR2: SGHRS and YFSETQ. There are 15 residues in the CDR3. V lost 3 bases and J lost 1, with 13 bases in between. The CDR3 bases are TGCGCCAGCAGCTCCCTCGGGGGCTTCCAAGAGACCCAGTACTTC. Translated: CASSSLGGFQETQYF. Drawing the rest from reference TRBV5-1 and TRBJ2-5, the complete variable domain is KAGVTQTPRYLIKTRGQQVTLSCSPISGHRSVSWYQQTPGQGLQFLFEYFSETQRNKGNFPGRFSGRQFSNSRSEMNVSTLELGDSALYLCASSSLGGFQETQYFGPGTRLLVL.

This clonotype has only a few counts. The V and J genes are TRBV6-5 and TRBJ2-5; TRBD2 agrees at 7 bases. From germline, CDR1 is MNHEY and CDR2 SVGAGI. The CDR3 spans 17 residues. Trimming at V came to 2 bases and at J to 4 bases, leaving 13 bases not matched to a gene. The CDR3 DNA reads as TGTGCCAGCAGTTACGGACCGAGCGGGGAGGCGAGAGAGACCCAGTACTTC. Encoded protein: CASSYGPSGEARETQYF.

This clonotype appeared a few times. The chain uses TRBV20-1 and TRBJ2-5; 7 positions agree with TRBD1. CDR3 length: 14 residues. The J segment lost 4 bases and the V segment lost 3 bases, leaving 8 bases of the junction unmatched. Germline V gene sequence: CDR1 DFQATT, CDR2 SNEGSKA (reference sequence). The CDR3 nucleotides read TGCAGTGCTAGCGACAGGGCGGTACGAGAGACCCAGTACTTC. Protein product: CSASDRAVRETQYF.

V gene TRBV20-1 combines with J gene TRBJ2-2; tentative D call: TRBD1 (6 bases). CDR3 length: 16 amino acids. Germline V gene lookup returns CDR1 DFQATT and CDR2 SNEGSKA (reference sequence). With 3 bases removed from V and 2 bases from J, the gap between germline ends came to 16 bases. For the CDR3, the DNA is TGCAGTGCTAGGCGACCCGGGACACTAAACACCGGGGAGCTGTTTTTT. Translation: CSARRPGTLNTGELFF.

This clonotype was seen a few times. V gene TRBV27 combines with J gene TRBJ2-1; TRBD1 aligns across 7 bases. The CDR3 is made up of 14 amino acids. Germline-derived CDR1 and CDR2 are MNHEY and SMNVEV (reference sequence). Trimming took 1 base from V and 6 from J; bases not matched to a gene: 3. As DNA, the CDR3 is TGTGCCAGCAGTTTATGGGGACAGACCAATGAGCAGTTCTTC. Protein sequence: CASSLWGQTNEQFF.

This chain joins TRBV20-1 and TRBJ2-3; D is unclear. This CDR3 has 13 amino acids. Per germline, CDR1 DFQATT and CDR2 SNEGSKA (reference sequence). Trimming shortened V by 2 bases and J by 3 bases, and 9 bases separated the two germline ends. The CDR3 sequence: CSARKAPTDTQYF. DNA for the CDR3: TGCAGTGCTAGAAAAGCGCCTACAGATACGCAGTATTTT.

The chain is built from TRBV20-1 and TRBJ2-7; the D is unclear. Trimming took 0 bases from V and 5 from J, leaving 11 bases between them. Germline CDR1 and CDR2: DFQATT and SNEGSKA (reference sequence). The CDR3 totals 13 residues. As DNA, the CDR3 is TGCAGTGCTAGAGAGACTTCCCCTAACGAGCAGTACGTC. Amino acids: CSARETSPNEQYV.

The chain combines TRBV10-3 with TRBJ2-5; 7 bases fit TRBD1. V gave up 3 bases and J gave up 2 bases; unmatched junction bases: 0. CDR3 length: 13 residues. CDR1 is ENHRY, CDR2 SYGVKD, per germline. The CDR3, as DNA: TGTGCCATCAGTGAACAGGGGCAAGAGACCCAGTACTTC. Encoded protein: CAISEQGQETQYF.

For the CDR3, the DNA is TGTGCCAGCAGAAGAGCGGGGGGGCTATTAGATACGCAGTATTTT. Encoded protein: CASRRAGGLLDTQYF. V and J are TRBV11-2 and TRBJ2-3, with 10 bases identical to TRBD2. This CDR3 has 15 residues. Germline V gives CDR1 SGHAT, CDR2 FQNNGV. Trimming took 6 bases from V and 5 from J; bases not matched to a gene: 8.

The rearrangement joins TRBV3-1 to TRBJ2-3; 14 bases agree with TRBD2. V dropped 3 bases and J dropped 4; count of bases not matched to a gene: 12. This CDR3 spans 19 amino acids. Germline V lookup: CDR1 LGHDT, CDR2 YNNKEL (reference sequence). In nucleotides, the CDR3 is TGTGCCAGCAGCCACATCCGGGGACTAGCGGGGGTGTCTGCAGATACGCAGTATTTT. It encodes CASSHIRGLAGVSADTQYF.

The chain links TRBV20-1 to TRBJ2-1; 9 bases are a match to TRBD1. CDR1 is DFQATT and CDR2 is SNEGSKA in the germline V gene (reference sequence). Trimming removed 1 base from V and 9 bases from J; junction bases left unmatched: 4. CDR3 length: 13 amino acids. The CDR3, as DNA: TGCAGTGCTAGAGGGGGGACAGGGAGTGAGCAGTTCTTC. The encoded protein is CSARGGTGSEQFF.

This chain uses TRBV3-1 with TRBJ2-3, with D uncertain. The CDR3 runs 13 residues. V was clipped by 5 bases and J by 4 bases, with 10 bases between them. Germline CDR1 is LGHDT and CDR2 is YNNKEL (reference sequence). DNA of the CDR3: TGTGCCAGCAGCTCGGATCTACCAGATACGCAGTATTTT. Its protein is CASSSDLPDTQYF.

The CDR3 is CASSGDLGLERDTQYF. CDR3 nucleotides: TGTGCCAGCAGCGGCGACTTGGGACTGGAAAGAGATACGCAGTATTTT. The gene calls are TRBV7-2 and TRBJ2-3; tentatively, D is TRBD2 (6 bases). The CDR3 totals 16 residues. The V and J ends lost 5 bases and 5 bases respectively, with 20 bases between them. Germline assignment: CDR1 SGHTA and CDR2 FQGNSA.

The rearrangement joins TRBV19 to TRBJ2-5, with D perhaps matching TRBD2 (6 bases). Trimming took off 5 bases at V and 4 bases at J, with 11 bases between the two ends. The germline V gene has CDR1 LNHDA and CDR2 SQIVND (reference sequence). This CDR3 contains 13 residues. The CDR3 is CASSGRRGETQYF. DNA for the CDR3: TGTGCCAGTAGTGGGAGGAGAGGAGAGACCCAGTACTTC. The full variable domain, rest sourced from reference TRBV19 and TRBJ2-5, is DGGITQSPKYLFRKEGQNVTLSCEQNLNHDAMYWYRQDPGQGLRLIYYSQIVNDFQKGDIAEGYSVSREKKESFPLTVTSAQKNPTAFYLCASSGRRGETQYFGPGTRLLVL.

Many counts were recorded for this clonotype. The CDR3 coding sequence is TGCGCCAGCAGCCAAGAATACAGGGACACTGAAGCTTTCTTT. This codes for CASSQEYRDTEAFF. V gene TRBV4-1 combines with J gene TRBJ1-1, with D possibly TRBD1 on 6 matching bases. V was shortened by 0 bases and J by 3 bases, with 8 bases between the two germline ends. CDR1 is MGHRA and CDR2 is YSYEKL in the germline V gene. The CDR3 covers 14 residues.

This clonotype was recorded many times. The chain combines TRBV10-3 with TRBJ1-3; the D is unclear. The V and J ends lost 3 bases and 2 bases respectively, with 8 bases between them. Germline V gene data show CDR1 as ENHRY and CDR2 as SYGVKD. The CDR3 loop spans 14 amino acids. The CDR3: CAISDSGTGNTIYF. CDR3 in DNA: TGTGCCATCAGTGACTCGGGGACTGGAAACACCATATATTTT.

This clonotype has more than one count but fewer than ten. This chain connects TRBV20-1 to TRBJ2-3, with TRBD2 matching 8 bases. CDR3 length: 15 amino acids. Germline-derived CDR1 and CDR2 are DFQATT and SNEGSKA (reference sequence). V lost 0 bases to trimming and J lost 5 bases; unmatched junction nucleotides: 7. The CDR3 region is CSARDGGGRGDTQYF. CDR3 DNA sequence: TGCAGTGCTAGAGACGGCGGGGGGCGAGGAGATACGCAGTATTTT.

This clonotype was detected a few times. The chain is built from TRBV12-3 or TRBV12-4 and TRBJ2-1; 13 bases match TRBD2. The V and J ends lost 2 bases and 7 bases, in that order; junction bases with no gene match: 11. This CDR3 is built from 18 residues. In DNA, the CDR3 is TGTGCCAGCAGTTTATACCGCGGACTAGCGGGAGTCGGGAATGAGCAGTTCTTC. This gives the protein CASSLYRGLAGVGNEQFF.

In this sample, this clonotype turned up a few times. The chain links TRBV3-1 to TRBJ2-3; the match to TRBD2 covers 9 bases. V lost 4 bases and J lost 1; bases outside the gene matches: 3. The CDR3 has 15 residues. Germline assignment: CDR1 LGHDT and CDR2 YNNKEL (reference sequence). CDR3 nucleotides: TGTGCCAGCAGCCGAGTAGCGGGGGGCACAGATACGCAGTATTTT. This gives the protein CASSRVAGGTDTQYF.

The CDR3 nucleotides are TGTGCCAGCAGCTTAGTGGTTAGCGGGAGGAGGGAGCAGTACTTC. This translates into CASSLVVSGRREQYF. J is TRBJ2-7 and V is TRBV7-8; 10 nucleotides align to TRBD2. Germline loops: CDR1 SGHVS, CDR2 FQNEAQ. The length of the CDR3 is 15 residues. Trimming removed 1 base from V and 7 bases from J; junction bases left unmatched: 7.

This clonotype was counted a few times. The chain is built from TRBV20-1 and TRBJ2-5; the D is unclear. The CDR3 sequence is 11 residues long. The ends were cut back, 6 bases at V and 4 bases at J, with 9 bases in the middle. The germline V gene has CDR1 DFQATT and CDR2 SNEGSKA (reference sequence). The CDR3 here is CSATFGETQYF. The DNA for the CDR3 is TGCAGTGCCACGTTCGGAGAGACCCAGTACTTC.